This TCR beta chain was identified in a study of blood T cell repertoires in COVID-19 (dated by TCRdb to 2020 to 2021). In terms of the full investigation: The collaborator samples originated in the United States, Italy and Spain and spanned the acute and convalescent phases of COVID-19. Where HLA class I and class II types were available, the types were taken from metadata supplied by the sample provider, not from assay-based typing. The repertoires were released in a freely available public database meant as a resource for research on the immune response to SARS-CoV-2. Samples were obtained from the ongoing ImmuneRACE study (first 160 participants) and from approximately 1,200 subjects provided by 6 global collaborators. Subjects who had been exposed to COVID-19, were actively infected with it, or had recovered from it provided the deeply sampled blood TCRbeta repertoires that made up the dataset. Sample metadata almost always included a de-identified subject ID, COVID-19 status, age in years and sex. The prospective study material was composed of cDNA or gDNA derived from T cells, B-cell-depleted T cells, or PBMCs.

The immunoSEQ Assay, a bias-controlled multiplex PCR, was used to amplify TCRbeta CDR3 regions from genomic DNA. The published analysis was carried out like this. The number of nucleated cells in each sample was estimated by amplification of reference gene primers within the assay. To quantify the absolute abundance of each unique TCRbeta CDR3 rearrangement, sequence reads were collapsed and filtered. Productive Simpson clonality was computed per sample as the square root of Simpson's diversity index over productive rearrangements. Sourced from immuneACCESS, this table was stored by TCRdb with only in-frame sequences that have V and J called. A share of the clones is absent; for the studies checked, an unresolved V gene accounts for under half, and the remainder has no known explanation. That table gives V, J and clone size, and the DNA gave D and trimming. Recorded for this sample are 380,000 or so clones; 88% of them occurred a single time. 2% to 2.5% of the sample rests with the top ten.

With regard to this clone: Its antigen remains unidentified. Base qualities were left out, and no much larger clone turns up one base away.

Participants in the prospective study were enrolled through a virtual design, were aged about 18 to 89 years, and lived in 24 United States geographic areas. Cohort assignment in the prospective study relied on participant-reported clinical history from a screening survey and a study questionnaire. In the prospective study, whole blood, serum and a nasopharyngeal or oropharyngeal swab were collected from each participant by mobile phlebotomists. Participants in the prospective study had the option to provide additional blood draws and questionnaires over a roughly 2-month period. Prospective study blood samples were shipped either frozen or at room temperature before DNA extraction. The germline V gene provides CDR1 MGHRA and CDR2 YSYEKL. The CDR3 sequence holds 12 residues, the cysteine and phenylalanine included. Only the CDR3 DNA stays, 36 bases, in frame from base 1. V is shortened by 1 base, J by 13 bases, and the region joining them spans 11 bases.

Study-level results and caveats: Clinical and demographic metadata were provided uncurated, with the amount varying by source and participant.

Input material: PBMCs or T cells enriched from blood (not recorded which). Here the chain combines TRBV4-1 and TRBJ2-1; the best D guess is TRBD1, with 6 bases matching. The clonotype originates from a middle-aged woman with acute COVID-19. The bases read TGCGCCAGCAGCCAAGGGGGGCGGTACCAGTTCTTC. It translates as CASSQGGRYQFF.